This TCR beta chain was captured by sequencing in a study of vaccination and CD4 T cells after COVID-19. Whole-study context: The makeup of the convalescents was six males and four females, two of them Hispanic.

CDR3 size: 16 residues. The V end lost 1 base, the J end lost 3 bases, and 14 bases lay between the germline ends. Germline loops: CDR1 SGHTA, CDR2 FQGNSA. This clonotype was recorded a few times. Its specificity is not known. Treatment here: roughly 10-day PBMC culture with coronavirus spike peptide pools or control peptides (ViraFEST assay). Following expansion of antigen-specific T cells with peptide pools, ViraFEST then sequenced TCRs. CD4+ T cells that had been cultured provided DNA sequenced with the Oncomine TCR Beta short-read assay. TCRdb reanalysed the PCR reads using MiXCR and keeps one entry per CDR3 protein. This sample carries about 21,000 distinct CDR3 sequences, approximately 40% of them seen once, and the ten largest clones take around 8.3%.

The chain recombines TRBV7-2 with TRBJ2-3; D gene ambiguous. Sequences were derived from CD4+ T cells from blood, cultured in vitro, sampled after SARS-CoV-2 vaccination. The sequence was collected from a human donor who had recovered from COVID-19. In DNA, the CDR3 is TGTGCCAGCAGCTTAGTTGCGGCCCCAGGAACAGATACGCAGTATTTT. This sequence encodes CASSLVAAPGTDTQYF.